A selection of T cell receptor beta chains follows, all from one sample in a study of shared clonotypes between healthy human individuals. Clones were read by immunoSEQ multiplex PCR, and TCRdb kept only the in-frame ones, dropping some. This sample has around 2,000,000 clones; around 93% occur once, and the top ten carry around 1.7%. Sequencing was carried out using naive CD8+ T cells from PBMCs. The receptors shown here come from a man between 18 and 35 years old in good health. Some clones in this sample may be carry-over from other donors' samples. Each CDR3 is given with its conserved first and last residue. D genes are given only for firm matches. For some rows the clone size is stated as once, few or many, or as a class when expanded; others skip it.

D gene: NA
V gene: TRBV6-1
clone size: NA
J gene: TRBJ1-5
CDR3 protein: CASSDEYPGYAIGSNQPQHF
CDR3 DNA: TGTGCCAGCAGTGATGAGTACCCAGGGTACGCGATAGGTAGCAATCAGCCCCAGCATTTT

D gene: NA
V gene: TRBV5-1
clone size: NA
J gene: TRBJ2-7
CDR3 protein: CASSLAGAAEQYF
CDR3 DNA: TGCGCCAGCAGCTTGGCTGGGGCAGCCGAGCAGTACTTC

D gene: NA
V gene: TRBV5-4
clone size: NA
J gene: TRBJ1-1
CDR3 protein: CASSPRTNTEAFF
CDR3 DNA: TGTGCCAGCAGCCCGAGGACGAACACTGAAGCTTTCTTT

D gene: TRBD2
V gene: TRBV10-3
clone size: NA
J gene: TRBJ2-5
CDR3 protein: CAISETPWTSGSLKTQYF
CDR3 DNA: TGTGCCATCAGTGAGACCCCCTGGACTAGCGGGAGTTTGAAGACCCAGTACTTC

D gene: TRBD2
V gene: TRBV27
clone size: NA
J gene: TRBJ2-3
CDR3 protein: CASTESGLAGATDTQYF
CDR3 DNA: TGTGCCAGCACCGAATCGGGACTAGCGGGAGCCACAGATACGCAGTATTTT

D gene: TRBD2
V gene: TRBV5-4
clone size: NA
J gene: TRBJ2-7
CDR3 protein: CASSLAISGEQYF
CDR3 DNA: TGTGCCAGCAGCTTGGCCATTAGCGGGGAGCAGTACTTC

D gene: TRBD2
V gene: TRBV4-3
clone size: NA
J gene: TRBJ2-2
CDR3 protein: CASSQDKREEATGELFF
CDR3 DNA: TGCGCCAGCAGCCAAGATAAGCGGGAGGAGGCCACCGGGGAGCTGTTTTTT

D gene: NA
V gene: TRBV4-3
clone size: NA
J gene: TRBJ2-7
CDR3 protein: CASSQDFQGTYEQYF
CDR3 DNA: TGCGCCAGCAGCCAAGATTTTCAGGGGACCTACGAGCAGTACTTC

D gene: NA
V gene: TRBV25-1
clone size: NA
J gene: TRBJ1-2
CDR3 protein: CASSELRAEYGYTF
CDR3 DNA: TGTGCCAGCAGTGAATTGAGAGCAGAGTATGGCTACACCTTC

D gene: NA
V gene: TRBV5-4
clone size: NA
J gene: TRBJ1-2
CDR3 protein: CASSLAWATTYGYTF
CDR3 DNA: TGTGCCAGCAGCTTGGCTTGGGCGACCACCTATGGCTACACCTTC

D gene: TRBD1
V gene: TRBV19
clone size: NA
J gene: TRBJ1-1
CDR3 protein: CASIQGFVSTEAFF
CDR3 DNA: TGTGCCAGTATACAGGGGTTTGTGAGCACTGAAGCTTTCTTT

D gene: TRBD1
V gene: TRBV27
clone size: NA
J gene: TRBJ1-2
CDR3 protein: CASSSNSRGEYYGYTF
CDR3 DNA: TGTGCCAGCAGTTCAAACAGCAGGGGGGAGTACTATGGCTACACCTTC

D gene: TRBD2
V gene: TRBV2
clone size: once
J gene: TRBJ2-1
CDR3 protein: CASFPGRLAGDNEQFF
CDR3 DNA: TGTGCCAGCTTCCCAGGGCGGCTAGCGGGTGACAATGAGCAGTTCTTC

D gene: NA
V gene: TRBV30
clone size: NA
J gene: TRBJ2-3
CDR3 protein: CAWDWDVGKRGTDTQYF
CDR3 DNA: TGTGCCTGGGATTGGGACGTCGGGAAACGAGGCACAGATACGCAGTATTTT

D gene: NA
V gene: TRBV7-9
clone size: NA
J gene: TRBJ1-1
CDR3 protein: CASSPPGRGHAEAFF
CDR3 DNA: TGTGCCAGCAGCCCCCCTGGCCGTGGTCATGCTGAAGCTTTCTTT

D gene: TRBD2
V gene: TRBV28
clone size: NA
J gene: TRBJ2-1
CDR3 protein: CASSLTSGPSYNEQFF
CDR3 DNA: TGTGCCAGCAGTTTAACTAGCGGACCCTCCTACAATGAGCAGTTCTTC

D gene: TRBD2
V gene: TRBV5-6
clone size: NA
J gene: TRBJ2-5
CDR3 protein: CASSVGGEGLQETQYF
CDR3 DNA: TGTGCCAGCAGCGTGGGCGGGGAGGGGCTCCAAGAGACCCAGTACTTC

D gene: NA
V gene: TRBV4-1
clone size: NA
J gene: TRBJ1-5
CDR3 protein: CASSPYEGGNQPQHF
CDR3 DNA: TGCGCCAGCAGCCCCTATGAGGGTGGGAATCAGCCCCAGCATTTT

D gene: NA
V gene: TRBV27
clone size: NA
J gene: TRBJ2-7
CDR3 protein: CASSLKGGYYEQYF
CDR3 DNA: TGTGCCAGCAGTTTAAAGGGGGGGTACTACGAGCAGTACTTC

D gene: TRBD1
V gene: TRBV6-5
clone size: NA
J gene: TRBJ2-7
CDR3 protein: CASSYYRDSYEQYF
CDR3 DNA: TGTGCCAGCAGTTACTACCGGGACAGCTACGAGCAGTACTTC

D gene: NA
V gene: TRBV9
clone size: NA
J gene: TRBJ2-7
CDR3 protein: CASSVGAGLGYEQYF
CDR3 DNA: TGTGCCAGCAGCGTAGGTGCGGGCCTCGGGTACGAGCAGTACTTC

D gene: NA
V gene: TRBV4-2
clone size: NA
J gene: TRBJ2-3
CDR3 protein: CASSQVLRDGTDTQYF
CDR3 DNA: TGTGCCAGCAGCCAAGTTTTGCGGGATGGGACAGATACGCAGTATTTT

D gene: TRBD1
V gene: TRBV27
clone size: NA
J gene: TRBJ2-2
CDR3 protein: CASTPRQGANTGELFF
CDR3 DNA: TGTGCCAGCACCCCCAGACAGGGGGCGAACACCGGGGAGCTGTTTTTT

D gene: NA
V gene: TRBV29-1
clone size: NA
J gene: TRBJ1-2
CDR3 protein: CSATPGAEGGGYTF
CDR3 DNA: TGCAGCGCCACCCCTGGGGCGGAAGGCGGGGGCTACACCTTC

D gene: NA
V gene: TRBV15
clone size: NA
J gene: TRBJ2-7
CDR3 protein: CATSRDGSYEQYF
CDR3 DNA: TGTGCCACCAGCAGGGACGGCTCCTACGAGCAGTACTTC

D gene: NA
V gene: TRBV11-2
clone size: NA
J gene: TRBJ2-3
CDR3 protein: CASSLGAGDADTQYF
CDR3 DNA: TGTGCCAGCAGCTTAGGGGCAGGGGATGCAGATACGCAGTATTTT

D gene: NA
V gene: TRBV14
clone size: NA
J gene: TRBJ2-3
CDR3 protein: CASSQDWVGSESYTDTQYF
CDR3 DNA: TGTGCCAGCAGCCAAGATTGGGTGGGTAGCGAAAGCTACACAGATACGCAGTATTTT

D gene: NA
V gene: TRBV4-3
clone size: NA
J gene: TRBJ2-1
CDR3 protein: CASSQDWASYGEQFF
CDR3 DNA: TGCGCCAGCAGCCAAGATTGGGCTAGCTACGGTGAGCAGTTCTTC

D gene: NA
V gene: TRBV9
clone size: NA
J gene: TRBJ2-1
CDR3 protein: CASSASGSAANEQFF
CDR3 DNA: TGTGCCAGCAGCGCCTCCGGGAGTGCCGCCAATGAGCAGTTCTTC

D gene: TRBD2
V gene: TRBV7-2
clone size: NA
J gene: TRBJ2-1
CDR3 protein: CASSSRTSRSYNEQFF
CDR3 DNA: TGTGCCAGCAGCTCCCGGACTAGTCGCTCCTACAATGAGCAGTTCTTC

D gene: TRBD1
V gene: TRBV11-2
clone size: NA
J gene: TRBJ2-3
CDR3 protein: CASSSSGQGWTDTQYF
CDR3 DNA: TGTGCCAGCAGCTCCTCCGGACAGGGGTGGACAGATACGCAGTATTTT

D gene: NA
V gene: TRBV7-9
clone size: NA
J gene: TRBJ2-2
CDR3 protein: CASSQNGHAGELFF
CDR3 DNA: TGTGCCAGCAGCCAGAACGGGCATGCCGGGGAGCTGTTTTTT

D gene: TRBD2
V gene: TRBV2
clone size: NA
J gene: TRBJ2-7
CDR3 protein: CASSVGTSGFYEQYF
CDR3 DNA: TGTGCCAGCAGTGTCGGGACTAGCGGGTTTTACGAGCAGTACTTC

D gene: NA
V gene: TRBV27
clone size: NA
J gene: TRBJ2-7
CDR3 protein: CASSFQESYEQYF
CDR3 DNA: TGTGCCAGCAGTTTTCAAGAGAGCTACGAGCAGTACTTC

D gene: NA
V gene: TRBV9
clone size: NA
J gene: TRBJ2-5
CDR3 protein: CASSALGVAREETQYF
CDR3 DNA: TGTGCCAGCAGCGCCCTCGGCGTTGCCAGGGAAGAGACCCAGTACTTC

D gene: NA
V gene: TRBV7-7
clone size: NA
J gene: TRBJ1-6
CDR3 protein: CASSLGVNSPLHF
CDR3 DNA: TGTGCCAGCAGCTTAGGGGTTAATTCACCCCTCCACTTT

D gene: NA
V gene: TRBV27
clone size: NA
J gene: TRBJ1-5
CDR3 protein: CASSLEDNQPQHF
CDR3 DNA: TGTGCCAGCAGTTTAGAGGACAATCAGCCCCAGCATTTT

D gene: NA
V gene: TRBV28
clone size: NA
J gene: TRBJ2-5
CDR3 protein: CASSFRRDTWGETQYF
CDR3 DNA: TGTGCCAGCAGTTTCCGTCGGGACACCTGGGGAGAGACCCAGTACTTC

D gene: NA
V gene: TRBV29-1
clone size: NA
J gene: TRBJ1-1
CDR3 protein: CSVGLGFNTEAFF
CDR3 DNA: TGCAGCGTTGGGTTAGGGTTTAACACTGAAGCTTTCTTT

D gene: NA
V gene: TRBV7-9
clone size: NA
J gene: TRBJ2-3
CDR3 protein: CASSLPLASITDTQYF
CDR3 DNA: TGTGCCAGCAGCTTACCCCTAGCATCTATCACAGATACGCAGTATTTT

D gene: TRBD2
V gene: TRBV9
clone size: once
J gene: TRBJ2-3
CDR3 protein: CASSTSGRATWTDTQYF
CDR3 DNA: TGTGCCAGCAGCACTAGCGGGAGGGCCACTTGGACAGATACGCAGTATTTT

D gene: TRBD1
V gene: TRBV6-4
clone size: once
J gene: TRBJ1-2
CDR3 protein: CASSRTGGDMGGYTF
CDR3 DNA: TGTGCCAGCAGCCGGACAGGGGGCGATATGGGTGGCTACACCTTC

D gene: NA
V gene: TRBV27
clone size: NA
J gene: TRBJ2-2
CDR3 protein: CASSTRTGELFF
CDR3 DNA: TGTGCCAGCAGTACAAGAACCGGGGAGCTGTTTTTT

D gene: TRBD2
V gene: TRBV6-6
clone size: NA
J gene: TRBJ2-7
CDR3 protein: CASSYRGGYEQYF
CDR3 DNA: TGTGCCAGCAGTTACCGGGGGGGATACGAGCAGTACTTC

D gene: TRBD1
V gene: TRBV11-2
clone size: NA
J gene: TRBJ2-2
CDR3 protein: CASSSRDRPTGELFF
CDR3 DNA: TGTGCCAGCAGCTCTCGGGACAGACCAACCGGGGAGCTGTTTTTT

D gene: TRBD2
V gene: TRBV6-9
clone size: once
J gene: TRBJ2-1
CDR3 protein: CASSGTSSYNEQFF
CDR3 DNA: TGTGCCAGCAGTGGGACTAGCAGCTACAATGAGCAGTTCTTC

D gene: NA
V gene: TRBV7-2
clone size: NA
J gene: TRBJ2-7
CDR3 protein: CASSLALEGFYEQYF
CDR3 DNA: TGTGCCAGCAGCTTAGCTCTCGAGGGATTCTACGAGCAGTACTTC

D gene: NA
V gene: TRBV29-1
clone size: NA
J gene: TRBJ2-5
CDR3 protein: CSVVDANTETQYF
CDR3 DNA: TGCAGCGTTGTAGACGCGAACACAGAGACCCAGTACTTC

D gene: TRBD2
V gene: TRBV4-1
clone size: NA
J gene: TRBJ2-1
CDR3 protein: CASSPWREGFYNEQFF
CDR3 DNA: TGCGCCAGCAGCCCCTGGCGGGAGGGGTTCTACAATGAGCAGTTCTTC

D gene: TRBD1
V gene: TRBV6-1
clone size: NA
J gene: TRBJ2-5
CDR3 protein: CASSGRERRPDRGGAQYF
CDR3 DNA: TGTGCCAGCAGTGGAAGGGAGAGAAGACCGGACAGGGGGGGTGCCCAGTACTTC

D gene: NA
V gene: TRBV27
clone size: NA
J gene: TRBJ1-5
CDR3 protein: CASSFGGSNQPQHF
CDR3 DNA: TGTGCCAGCAGTTTCGGCGGTAGCAATCAGCCCCAGCATTTT

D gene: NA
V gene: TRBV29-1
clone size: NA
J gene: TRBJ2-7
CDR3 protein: CSASAGLNPYEQYF
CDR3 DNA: TGCAGCGCCTCGGCGGGGCTGAACCCCTACGAGCAGTACTTC

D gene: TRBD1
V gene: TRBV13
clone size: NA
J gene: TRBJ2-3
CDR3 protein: CASSSRGTGGTDTQYF
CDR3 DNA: TGTGCCAGCAGCTCTAGAGGGACAGGGGGCACAGATACGCAGTATTTT

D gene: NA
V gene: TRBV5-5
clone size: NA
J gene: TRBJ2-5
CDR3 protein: CASVTDEETQYF
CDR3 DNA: TGTGCCAGCGTAACCGATGAGGAGACCCAGTACTTC